Sequencing of this TCR beta chain was carried out in a study of human T cells and chemical hapten exposure. Study results and limitations: Having alopecia, the donors may differ immunologically from healthy people.

The CDR3 spans 15 residues. Germline lookup yields CDR1 ENHRY and CDR2 SYGVKD. Trimming shortened V by 2 bases and J by 3 bases, and 13 bases separated the two germline ends. Sample time point: patch test 3, about 24 weeks after DPC sensitization. Indicated treatment: therapeutic diphenylcyclopropenone sensitization with weekly scalp DPC. TCRdb reprocessed the RACE reads via MiXCR and lists one record per CDR3 protein. The sample gives tens of thousands of distinct CDR3 sequences, roughly a tenth of which show up once; approximately 1.1% is in the top ten. This clonotype came up many times. Its antigen is not identified.

The specimen was whole blood, collected in connection with sensitization to the hapten diphenylcyclopropenone (DPC). The rearrangement joins TRBV10-3 to TRBJ1-2; no reliable D call. The clonotype comes from a woman aged 25-40 years with alopecia areata. Some clones in this sample may be carry-over from other donors' samples. CDR3: CAISEGLTTYYGYTF. As DNA, the CDR3 is TGTGCCATCAGTGAGGGTCTGACGACCTACTATGGCTACACCTTC.